These T cell receptor beta chains were read from a single sample in a study of beta chain features in type 1 diabetes. The assay was immunoSEQ multiplex PCR, and TCRdb's table has in-frame clones only and misses some. The sample consists of 850,000 to 900,000 clones, 15% to 20% of them appearing once. Sequenced sample: naive CD4+ T cells from blood. The receptors were sampled from a woman between 18 and 29 years old in good health. Both conserved end residues are part of each CDR3. The D gene is left open where the match is weak. Clone size is stated in some rows and not others, as once, few, many or a class when expanded.

D gene	V gene	clone size	J gene	CDR3 length	CDR3 protein	CDR3 DNA
TRBD2	TRBV5-1	few	TRBJ2-2	16	CASSLSGRSGTGELFF	TGCGCCAGCAGCCTTAGCGGGAGATCGGGCACCGGGGAGCTGTTTTTT
-	TRBV10-3	-	TRBJ1-2	14	CAISEQGLKYGYTF	TGTGCCATCAGTGAGCAGGGGCTAAAATATGGCTACACCTTC
-	TRBV29-1	few	TRBJ2-1	13	CSVGLRTIYEQFF	TGCAGCGTTGGGCTACGGACTATCTATGAGCAGTTCTTC
TRBD2	TRBV19	few	TRBJ2-7	16	CASSMFAASGTYEQYF	TGTGCCAGTAGTATGTTCGCGGCTAGCGGGACCTACGAGCAGTACTTC
-	TRBV6-4	few	TRBJ2-3	14	CASPTGGGEDTQYF	TGTGCCAGCCCGACCGGGGGAGGAGAGGATACGCAGTATTTT
-	TRBV7-8	-	TRBJ1-3	16	CASSLVGGFTGNTIYF	TGTGCCAGCAGCTTAGTAGGAGGGTTCACTGGAAACACCATATATTTT
-	TRBV4-2	-	TRBJ1-3	14	CASSQGVHGNTIYF	TGTGCCAGCAGCCAAGGGGTCCACGGAAACACCATATATTTT
TRBD1	TRBV18	few	TRBJ1-5	14	CASSRTGTDQPQHF	TGTGCCAGCTCCCGGACAGGGACCGATCAGCCCCAGCATTTT
-	TRBV4-1	-	TRBJ2-5	15	CASRRLPGPRETQYF	TGCGCCAGCAGGAGACTTCCGGGGCCCAGAGAGACCCAGTACTTC
-	TRBV4-2	few	TRBJ2-1	15	CASSQDGSPSTEQFF	TGTGCCAGCAGCCAAGATGGGTCCCCGAGCACCGAGCAGTTCTTC
-	TRBV5-1	few	TRBJ2-5	16	CASSLGPVTGRETQYF	TGCGCCAGCAGCTTGGGTCCCGTGACGGGTCGGGAGACCCAGTACTTC
-	TRBV6-5	-	TRBJ2-3	14	CASSYSSGADTQYF	TGTGCCAGCAGTTACTCCTCAGGGGCAGATACGCAGTATTTT
-	TRBV5-6	-	TRBJ2-7	16	CASSFGFTANTYEQYF	TGTGCCAGCAGCTTCGGCTTCACAGCGAATACCTACGAGCAGTACTTC
TRBD2	TRBV9	few	TRBJ2-7	17	CASSVGPGTSFSYEQYF	TGTGCCAGCAGCGTAGGTCCCGGGACTAGCTTCTCCTACGAGCAGTACTTC
-	TRBV4-2	once	TRBJ1-2	15	CASSQVGGGNYGHTF	-
TRBD2	TRBV29-1	-	TRBJ2-5	13	CSVEEREGETQYF	TGCAGCGTTGAGGAGCGGGAGGGGGAGACCCAGTACTTC
-	TRBV29-1	few	TRBJ2-7	12	CSVCDRPYEQYF	TGCAGCGTTTGCGACAGACCCTACGAGCAGTACTTC
-	TRBV11-3	-	TRBJ1-1	13	CASSLDTHTEAFF	TGTGCCAGCAGCTTAGACACCCACACTGAAGCTTTCTTT
-	TRBV14	few	TRBJ2-2	14	CASRRDWNTGELFF	TGTGCCAGCAGACGCGACTGGAACACCGGGGAGCTGTTTTTT
-	TRBV10-3	-	TRBJ2-3	16	CAISVGRNTGTDTQYF	TGTGCCATCAGTGTAGGGCGGAACACAGGCACAGATACGCAGTATTTT
TRBD1	TRBV7-9	few	TRBJ2-2	13	CASSYPGQGQLFF	TGTGCCAGCAGCTACCCGGGACAGGGTCAACTGTTTTTT
TRBD2	TRBV28	-	TRBJ2-7	13	CASRLAGGYEQYF	TGTGCCAGCAGACTAGCGGGGGGCTACGAGCAGTACTTC
-	TRBV18	few	TRBJ1-2	13	CASSPRVREGYTF	TGTGCCAGCTCACCACGGGTCCGGGAGGGCTACACCTTC
-	TRBV7-2	-	TRBJ2-3	17	CASSLALSGRPTDTQYF	TGTGCCAGCAGCTTAGCGCTGAGCGGGCGCCCCACAGATACGCAGTATTTT
-	TRBV5-1	-	TRBJ2-6	16	CASSLPGGSGANVLTF	TGCGCCAGCAGCTTGCCCGGGGGCTCTGGGGCCAACGTCCTGACTTTC
TRBD2	TRBV9	few	TRBJ2-1	15	CASSVAAGVYNEQFF	TGTGCCAGCAGCGTAGCAGCGGGAGTTTACAATGAGCAGTTCTTC
-	TRBV9	-	TRBJ1-1	13	CASSLTPNTEAFF	TGTGCCAGCAGCCTGACCCCGAACACTGAAGCTTTCTTT
-	TRBV6-6	-	TRBJ1-1	14	CASSYSGKNTEAFF	TGTGCCAGCAGTTACTCCGGGAAGAACACTGAAGCTTTCTTT
TRBD1	TRBV18	few	TRBJ1-4	15	CASSPPGQDNEKLFF	TGTGCCAGCTCACCTCCGGGACAGGACAATGAAAAACTGTTTTTT
-	TRBV28	-	TRBJ2-6	15	CASSLRTSGANVLTF	TGTGCCAGCAGTCTACGGACCTCTGGGGCCAACGTCCTGACTTTC
TRBD2	TRBV7-2	-	TRBJ2-7	13	CASSLSGSSEQYF	TGTGCCAGCAGCTTAAGCGGGAGTTCCGAGCAGTACTTC
-	TRBV27	-	TRBJ2-2	12	CASSGYRGELFF	TGTGCCAGCAGCGGGTACCGCGGGGAGCTGTTTTTT
-	TRBV7-2	few	TRBJ1-1	13	CASSLVQNTEAFF	TGTGCCAGCAGCTTAGTTCAGAACACTGAAGCTTTCTTT
TRBD1	TRBV5-8	-	TRBJ1-1	13	CASSSTGGTEAFF	TGTGCCAGCAGCTCTACAGGGGGCACTGAAGCTTTCTTT
TRBD2	TRBV29-1	few	TRBJ2-2	15	CSVSTSGRSSGELFF	TGCAGCGTGTCGACTAGCGGGAGGTCGTCCGGGGAGCTGTTTTTT
-	TRBV25-1	-	TRBJ2-1	12	CARMSPHNEQFF	TGTGCCAGAATGTCCCCGCACAATGAGCAGTTCTTC
-	TRBV5-4	few	TRBJ2-1	15	CASSLEPTRTYEQFF	TGTGCCAGCAGCTTGGAGCCTACTAGAACCTATGAGCAGTTCTTC
TRBD2	TRBV4-3	few	TRBJ2-3	18	CASSPLAGGPVGTDTQYF	TGCGCCAGCAGCCCACTAGCGGGAGGGCCGGTAGGCACAGATACGCAGTATTTT
TRBD1	TRBV4-2	-	TRBJ2-7	15	CASSPVTGGDYEQYF	TGTGCCAGCAGCCCCGTGACAGGGGGGGACTACGAGCAGTACTTC
TRBD2	TRBV2	-	TRBJ2-3	15	CASSGLAESTDTQYF	TGTGCCAGCAGCGGACTAGCGGAGAGCACAGATACGCAGTATTTT
-	TRBV7-9	few	TRBJ1-1	13	CASSLAGNTEAFF	TGTGCCAGCAGCTTAGCAGGTAACACTGAAGCTTTCTTT
TRBD1	TRBV7-2	few	TRBJ2-1	16	CASSLRSTGAYNEQFF	TGTGCCAGCAGCTTAAGATCGACAGGGGCCTACAATGAGCAGTTCTTC
TRBD2	TRBV19	-	TRBJ2-1	15	CASSTPSGVYNEQFF	TGTGCCAGTAGTACACCTAGCGGGGTCTACAATGAGCAGTTCTTC
TRBD1	TRBV29-1	few	TRBJ2-7	13	CSVRGQGWYEQYF	TGCAGCGTTAGGGGACAGGGTTGGTACGAGCAGTACTTC
-	TRBV29-1	few	TRBJ1-2	11	CSVGSGYGYTF	TGCAGCGTTGGATCGGGCTATGGCTACACCTTC
-	TRBV5-4	-	TRBJ2-3	16	CASSPTRGVGTDTQYF	TGTGCCAGCAGCCCGACGAGGGGGGTTGGCACAGATACGCAGTATTTT
TRBD2	TRBV6-4	-	TRBJ2-3	16	CASSLEAGASVGSQYF	TGTGCCAGCAGTCTTGAAGCGGGAGCCTCTGTGGGATCGCAGTATTTT
-	TRBV2	few	TRBJ2-2	16	CASSEQGWQNTGELFF	TGTGCCAGCAGTGAACAGGGATGGCAGAACACCGGGGAGCTGTTTTTT
TRBD1	TRBV5-4	few	TRBJ1-2	13	CASSFQGAQGYTF	TGTGCCAGCAGCTTTCAGGGGGCGCAAGGCTACACCTTC
-	TRBV28	-	TRBJ2-3	14	CASSSGGGTDTQYF	TGTGCCAGCAGTAGCGGAGGTGGGACAGATACGCAGTATTTT
TRBD2	TRBV15	-	TRBJ2-6	15	CATSSGGSGANVLTF	TGTGCCACCAGCTCGGGGGGTAGTGGGGCCAACGTCCTGACTTTC